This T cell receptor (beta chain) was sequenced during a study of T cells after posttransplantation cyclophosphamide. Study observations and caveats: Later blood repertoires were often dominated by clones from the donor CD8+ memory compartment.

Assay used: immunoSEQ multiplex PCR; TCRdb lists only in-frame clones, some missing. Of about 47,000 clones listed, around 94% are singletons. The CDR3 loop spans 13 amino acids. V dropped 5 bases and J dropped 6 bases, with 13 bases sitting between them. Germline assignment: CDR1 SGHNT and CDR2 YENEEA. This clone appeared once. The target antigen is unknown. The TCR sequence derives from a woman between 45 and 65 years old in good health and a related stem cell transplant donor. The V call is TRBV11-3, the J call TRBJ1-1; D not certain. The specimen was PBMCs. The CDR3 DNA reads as TGTGCCAGCAGCCCGACCGGGGTCGCTGAAGCTTTCTTT. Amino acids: CASSPTGVAEAFF.